A single sample is the source of the 20 T cell receptor beta chains below, sequenced in a study of T cells in Graves' hyperthyroidism and ophthalmopathy. There were TCR beta CDR3 regions amplified from RNA transcripts. Carried out on the TCR CDR3, a first-round RT-PCR used the HTBI primer set. One entry per CDR3 protein results from TCRdb running MiXCR on the multiplex PCR reads. Among about 400,000 distinct CDR3 sequences, 14% to 15% were seen once, and the ten largest hold less than 35%. The sample taken for sequencing was blood. Receptor source: a woman aged 25 to 45 with Graves' hyperthyroidism.

The CDR3 reads CASSPTRSGNTIYF. In nucleotides, the CDR3 is TGTGCCAGCAGCCCCACCCGATCTGGAAACACCATATATTTT. The gene calls are TRBV6-1 and TRBJ1-3; D is unresolved. CDR1 and CDR2 from the germline V gene are MNHNS and SASEGT. The CDR3 totals 14 residues. V lost 6 bases and J 1 base, leaving 10 bases between the germline ends.

This clonotype was observed a few times. The chain is built from TRBV5-1 and TRBJ2-1; 14 bases fit TRBD2. The V gene's germline CDR1 is SGHRS and CDR2 YFSETQ. J gave up 4 bases and V 0 bases, and 9 bases lay outside the gene matches. CDR3 size: 19 residues. For the CDR3, the DNA is TGCGCCAGCAGCTTGGAGCCGCGACTAGCGGGAGGGCCTTACAATGAGCAGTTCTTC. Translation gives CASSLEPRLAGGPYNEQFF.

This clonotype was seen many times. The V call is TRBV11-2, the J call TRBJ2-1; D could derive from TRBD1 or TRBD2 (5 bases each). V was cut by 1 base and J by 10 bases, with 14 bases left in between. This CDR3 has 14 residues. In germline, CDR1 is SGHAT, CDR2 FQNNGV. In DNA form, the CDR3 reads TGTGCCAGCAGCTTAGTTCCAAGGGACGGGGAGCAGTTCTTC. This encodes CASSLVPRDGEQFF.

This clonotype was seen at least ten times. The chain combines TRBV12-3 or TRBV12-4 with TRBJ2-2, with TRBD2 identical over 7 bases. This CDR3 comprises 16 residues. The V segment lost 5 bases and the J segment 0 bases; nucleotides outside the gene matches: 6. The CDR3 here is CASSTGGSTNTGELFF. In DNA, the CDR3 is TGTGCCAGCAGTACCGGGGGGAGTACGAACACCGGGGAGCTGTTTTTT.

A few counts support this clonotype. At one end the junction does not follow the germline gene, possibly because of a read error. The chain carries TRBV3-1 and TRBJ2-5, with D tentatively TRBD1 (5 bases). The CDR3 loop spans 15 amino acids. The V gene's germline CDR1 is LGHDT and CDR2 YNNKEL (reference sequence). The CDR3 nucleotides read TGTGCCAGCAGCCAAGGGTCGCGCAGGGAAGAGACCCGGTACTTC. Translating gives CASSQGSRREETRYF.

This clonotype has a count of ten or more. The chain links TRBV7-2 to TRBJ2-7, with TRBD1 matching over 9 bases. Germline-derived CDR1 and CDR2 are SGHTA and FQGNSA. The V segment lost 5 bases and the J segment 7 bases; nucleotides outside the gene matches: 6. This CDR3 region has 13 residues. The CDR3 bases are TGTGCCAGCAGCCCCGGGACAGGGTGGGAGCAGTACTTC. Protein sequence: CASSPGTGWEQYF. Using reference TRBV7-2 and TRBJ2-7 for the parts outside the CDR3, the full variable domain is GAGVSQSPSNKVTEKGKDVELRCDPISGHTALYWYRQSLGQGLEFLIYFQGNSAPDKSGLPSDRFSAERTGGSVSTLTIQRTQQEDSAVYLCASSPGTGWEQYFGPGTRLTVT.

This clonotype showed up many times. The chain carries TRBV29-1 and TRBJ2-3, with a possible D match to TRBD1 (6 bases). The germline V gene encodes CDR1 SQVTM and CDR2 ANQGSEA. V shed 4 bases and J shed 0 bases, with 14 bases lying between them. The CDR3 has 15 amino acids. The CDR3, as DNA: TGCAGCGTTGTGTTACAGGGAAGAAGCACAGATACGCAGTATTTT. As protein: CSVVLQGRSTDTQYF.

This rearrangement joins TRBV5-4 to TRBJ1-2; D not resolved. The CDR3 is 12 residues long. Trimming removed 0 bases from V and 8 bases from J, with 8 bases in between. CDR1 and CDR2 (germline): SGHNT, YYREEE (reference sequence). The CDR3 DNA reads TGTGCCAGCAGCTTGGAACGGGGAGGCTACACCTTC. It codes for CASSLERGGYTF.

Many counts were recorded for this clonotype. This chain uses TRBV24-1 with TRBJ2-7; 12 bases line up with TRBD1. J was trimmed by 2 bases and V by 5 bases; bases with no gene match: 12. Germline assignment: CDR1 KGHDR and CDR2 SFDVKD. CDR3 size: 18 residues. This chain's CDR3 is CATSGGTGGRGGPYEQYF. In DNA form, the CDR3 reads TGTGCCACCAGTGGGGGGACAGGGGGCCGAGGTGGCCCCTACGAGCAGTACTTC.

The chain links TRBV5-1 to TRBJ1-5; a possible D gene is TRBD1 (6 bases). Trimming cost V 0 bases and J 4 bases, with 8 bases left between them. Germline V gives CDR1 SGHRS, CDR2 YFSETQ. CDR3 size: 14 residues. The DNA of the CDR3 is TGCGCCAGCAGCTTGGGACAGGAAAATCAGCCCCAGCATTTT. It codes for CASSLGQENQPQHF.

This clonotype appeared many times. V gene TRBV18 combines with J gene TRBJ2-5, with D possibly matching TRBD2 (7 bases). The germline V gene has CDR1 KGHSH and CDR2 LQKENI. This CDR3 is 13 amino acids long. Trimming stripped 3 bases from V and 13 bases from J, with 18 bases between. The CDR3 DNA is TGTGCCAGCTCACCCTCGTCCGGGGGGCGAGTGTACTTC. This translates into CASSPSSGGRVYF.

In this sample, this clonotype turned up once. This chain uses TRBV20-1 with TRBJ2-1, with 10 bases identical to TRBD2. The germline CDR1 and CDR2 sequences are DFQATT and SNEGSKA (reference sequence). After removal of 6 bases from V and 5 bases from J, the junction contained 10 bases not matched to a gene. This CDR3 has 15 amino acids. The CDR3 region has the DNA TGCAGTGCAAGACTAGCGGGCCCGTTCCACAATGAGCAGTTCTTC. Encoded protein: CSARLAGPFHNEQFF.

This clonotype was counted many times. V and J are TRBV7-9 and TRBJ1-1; TRBD1 matches 7 bases. This CDR3 region has 12 residues. The germline CDR1 and CDR2 sequences are SEHNR and FQNEAQ (reference sequence). Trimming removed 8 bases from V and 3 bases from J; junction bases left unmatched: 3. CDR3 sequence: CASGQADTEAFF. The CDR3 DNA reads as TGTGCCAGCGGACAGGCGGACACTGAAGCTTTCTTT.

This rearrangement joins TRBV7-9 to TRBJ2-4, with D maybe TRBD1 (5 bases). The CDR3 totals 13 residues. Trimming took 8 bases from V and 0 from J, leaving 8 bases between them. The V gene's germline CDR1 is SEHNR and CDR2 FQNEAQ (reference sequence). This chain's CDR3 is CASLGLAKNIQYF. The CDR3 DNA sequence: TGTGCCAGCCTGGGGCTAGCCAAAAACATTCAGTACTTC.

This clonotype has a count of ten or more. The J gene is TRBJ2-1, the V gene TRBV6-1; D possibly matches TRBD1 or TRBD2 (6 bases each). There are 16 residues in the CDR3. Per the germline V gene, CDR1 is MNHNS and CDR2 is SASEGT. Trimming stripped 7 bases from V and 0 bases from J, with 16 bases between. The CDR3 loop is CASTKGGLNSYNEQFF. Written as DNA, the CDR3 is TGTGCCAGCACAAAAGGGGGACTCAACTCCTACAATGAGCAGTTCTTC.

This clonotype was seen repeatedly, ten times or more. This chain joins TRBV24-1 and TRBJ2-5; 8 bases map to TRBD1. Germline lookup yields CDR1 KGHDR and CDR2 SFDVKD. CDR3 length: 19 residues. V dropped 3 bases and J dropped 2; count of bases not matched to a gene: 16. The CDR3 nucleotides read TGTGCCACCAGTGATCTAGGACAGGGTGGTGAAGGAGGTCAAGAGACCCAGTACTTC. Its translation is CATSDLGQGGEGGQETQYF.

This clonotype was observed at least ten times. J is TRBJ2-5 and V is TRBV29-1; 12 bases match TRBD1. Germline V gene sequence: CDR1 SQVTM, CDR2 ANQGSEA. The length of the CDR3 is 15 residues. Trimming removed 4 bases from V and 5 bases from J; junction bases left unmatched: 8. CDR3 nucleotide sequence: TGCAGCGTTGCCACCGGGACAGGGGGCATGGAGACCCAGTACTTC. It yields the protein CSVATGTGGMETQYF. The variable domain in full, completed from reference TRBV29-1 and TRBJ2-5, reads SAVISQKPSRDICQRGTSLTIQCQVDSQVTMMFWYRQQPGQSLTLIATANQGSEATYESGFVIDKFPISRPNLTFSTLTVSNMSPEDSSIYLCSVATGTGGMETQYFGPGTRLLVL.

This clonotype was seen many times. V gene TRBV11-1 combines with J gene TRBJ2-2; D call uncertain. V was shortened by 5 bases and J by 0 bases, with 16 bases between the two germline ends. The CDR3 is made up of 17 amino acids. Germline V gene sequence: CDR1 SGHAT, CDR2 FQDESV (reference sequence). DNA of the CDR3: TGTGCCAGCAGCCTCCCCCCGGCCTTCGCGAACACCGGGGAGCTGTTTTTT. The encoded protein is CASSLPPAFANTGELFF.

The sample holds a few counts of this clonotype. The rearrangement uses TRBV20-1 and TRBJ1-1, with D perhaps TRBD1 (5 bases). The CDR3 spans 15 residues. V was trimmed by 4 bases and J by 3 bases, leaving 18 bases between them. Germline loops: CDR1 DFQATT, CDR2 SNEGSKA (reference sequence). Here the CDR3 reads CSAKPLQVRDTEAFF. The CDR3 nucleotides are TGCAGTGCTAAACCACTACAGGTGCGGGACACTGAAGCTTTCTTT.

This clonotype was seen repeatedly, ten times or more. The chain links TRBV2 to TRBJ1-5, with D unclear. This CDR3 has 14 amino acids. Germline V gene sequence: CDR1 SNHLY, CDR2 FYNNEI. Trimming removed 2 bases at V and 2 bases at J, with 7 bases between. This chain's CDR3 is CASSETGGNQPQHF. The CDR3, as DNA: TGTGCCAGCAGTGAAACCGGGGGCAATCAGCCCCAGCATTTT.